This T cell receptor (beta chain) was observed in a study of regulatory T cells in long-lasting Graves disease (dated by TCRdb to 2020 to 2022). Context from the whole study: Patients with newly diagnosed Graves' disease had been on antithyroid drugs for under 3 months. This study used TCR sequencing and RNA sequencing of peripheral blood to compare persistent Graves' disease patients against newly diagnosed Graves' disease patients. The study was registered as a clinical trial and conducted in China. A total of roughly 35 samples were covered by TCR sequencing, comprising about 13 persistent and approximately 20 newly diagnosed Graves' disease patients. Findings and caveats that apply to the study as a whole: TRBV28, TRBJ1-2 and TRBJ2-5 were preferentially used in persistent disease, while TRBV20-1 and TRBJ2-1 were favored in newly diagnosed disease. Sequencing and analysis were limited to the TCR beta chain. Lower TCR Shannon entropy and fewer highly expanded clones were observed in persistent Graves' disease patients than in newly diagnosed patients, which suggested clonal expansion. Patients with persistent disease shared more public clonotypes (fewer than 3,000) than newly diagnosed patients did (966). The authors acknowledged the small sample size as a limitation that may reduce accuracy. Because the primary lesion, thyroid tissue, could not be accessed, the study looked at peripheral blood alone.

Library construction relied on multiplex PCR. The sequencing machine was an Illumina HiSeq 4000. To build TCR beta libraries, CDR3 regions were amplified by Arm-PCR using iRepertoire HTBI primers. PCR products were gel purified before sequencing. Under the source paper's analysis protocol: A total of fewer than 70 TRBV and more than twelve TRBJ segments were identified across samples and were used for gene usage analysis of CDR3 amino acid clonotypes. COPE and FqMerger were used to merge the filtered high-quality paired reads into contigs. BLAST was used to align contigs to IMGT TRBV, TRBD and TRBJ reference genes, and CDR3 was defined according to IMGT. Highly expanded clones were defined as clonotypes with a frequency above 0.1%. Shannon entropy served as the measure of repertoire diversity, while the Gini coefficient captured V-J evenness. A clonotype was considered public if more than one individual shared it. TCRdb reanalyzed the raw reads on its own, using fastp at Q25 for trimming and MiXCR for clone calling, and kept in-frame beta chains. Under each unique CDR3 protein, matching rows form one entry showing the most common genes and DNA. The authors' filters were not applied to this entry. Within this sample are roughly 420,000 distinct CDR3 sequences, with 16% of them counted one time only. The ten largest clones add up to roughly a tenth of the sample.

The time point tag for this specimen amounts to: newly diagnosed GD, antithyroid drugs for less than 3 months. RNA was extracted from PBMCs in TRIzol for both TCR sequencing and RNA sequencing. The diagnosis of Graves' disease followed American Thyroid Association guidelines. The patients came from an endocrinology department in Xi'an, China. Each patient gave roughly 8.4 milliliters of peripheral blood, collected in an EDTA anticoagulant tube. Ficoll Paque Plus density gradient separation was used to isolate PBMCs, and no further T cell sorting was done. An Agilent 2100 Bioanalyzer and agarose gel were used to check RNA quality, and a NanoDrop 2000 was used to measure RNA concentration. This clonotype was counted ten times or more. Its antigen is still unknown. Per-nucleotide qualities are absent, and no much larger clonotype sits a single base away. The V and J ends are trimmed by 5 bases and 5 bases, leaving 13 bases between them. Inclusive of the bounding cysteine and phenylalanine, the CDR3 is 14 residues long. Of all the DNA, just the CDR3 is kept, 42 bases in frame from base 1.

These data were also filed under a second study, of T cells in Graves' hyperthyroidism and ophthalmopathy. From that second study: Graves' hyperthyroidism was defined as stable when no progression to ophthalmopathy occurred over 18 months of follow-up. The hyperthyroidism patients were between 18 and 65 years old and newly diagnosed, with a disease duration of less than 2 months. Patients with uncontrolled infections, other autoimmune diseases, pregnancy or lactation were excluded. Diagnoses relied on clinical symptoms, serum thyroxine and TRAb, thyroid ultrasound and orbital computed tomography. A first-round RT-PCR of the TCR CDR3 used the HTBI primer set with the Qiagen OneStep RT-PCR kit. Most expanded thyroid clonotypes (frequency above 0.001) were also found in blood, which suggests that blood repertoires may mirror thyroid immune responses. In cross-validation, a model built on a 13 V-J signature told ophthalmopathy apart from stable hyperthyroidism with 85% to 90% sensitivity and approximately 81% specificity, and in testing the same model reached 80%/75%. In validation, progression to ophthalmopathy was predicted by the model with 70.59% sensitivity and around 75% specificity, a median of approximately 7.1 months before onset. TCR V-J signatures able to tell the groups apart were searched for in a discovery cohort of 100 patients, of whom 43 had Graves' ophthalmopathy and 55 to 60 had stable Graves' hyperthyroidism. An independent validation cohort of under 20 hyperthyroidism patients and approximately 16 patients who later progressed to ophthalmopathy tested prospective prediction of ophthalmopathy. The approximately 90 discovery patients were randomly split 7:3 into training and test sets. In roughly six Graves' hyperthyroidism patients, the study also compared T-cell repertoires from thyroid tissue with T-cell repertoires from blood. After blood sampling, hyperthyroidism patients were treated with methimazole at a starting dose of 30 mg daily, and ophthalmopathy patients were treated with high-dose intravenous methylprednisolone. A second multiplex PCR round built the libraries, followed by size selection and purification. Paired-end sequencing of the libraries was performed with 100 bp reads on an Illumina HiSeq2000. SOAPnuke was used to process the raw data, with reads discarded if the reads contained adapters or uncalled bases, had a mean Phred below 15, or lacked an exact constant-primer or identifier match. High-quality paired reads were merged using COPE v1.2.5, and each unique nucleotide sequence was defined as a clonotype. Clonotypes were aligned to IMGT TRBV, TRBD and TRBJ reference segments using MiTCR v1.1. Analysis was restricted to V-J combinations with a frequency above 0.0001, which covered just over 98% of repertoires. A TCS score was defined as the ratio of F50 (clonal expansion) to E x V (chaos), with BLOSUM62-based TCRdist applied between CDR3 peptides within each V-J. Welch's t-statistics and random forest reduced some 510 V-J features to 10 to 15, which were used in a naive Bayes classifier (R e1071). No statistical method was used to fix the sample size in advance, and group allocation was not hidden from the investigators. The paper describes TCR Vbeta CDR3 sequencing of fewer than 150 peripheral blood samples, made up of under 50 ophthalmopathy patients, around 73 hyperthyroidism patients and 17 progressor patients.

Sequencing was performed on peripheral blood mononuclear cells (PBMCs), taken at new diagnosis, from a patient treated with antithyroid drugs. Rearrangement joined TRBV12-3 or TRBV12-4 to TRBJ2-1; no D gene call is confident. This sequence was found in a woman aged 30 to 39 with Graves disease. Donor details come from another sample of the same person, matched by shared clones. The CDR3 in this case is CASSLLGNHNEQFF. The DNA sequence is as follows: TGTGCCAGCAGTCTTTTGGGGAACCACAATGAGCAGTTCTTC.